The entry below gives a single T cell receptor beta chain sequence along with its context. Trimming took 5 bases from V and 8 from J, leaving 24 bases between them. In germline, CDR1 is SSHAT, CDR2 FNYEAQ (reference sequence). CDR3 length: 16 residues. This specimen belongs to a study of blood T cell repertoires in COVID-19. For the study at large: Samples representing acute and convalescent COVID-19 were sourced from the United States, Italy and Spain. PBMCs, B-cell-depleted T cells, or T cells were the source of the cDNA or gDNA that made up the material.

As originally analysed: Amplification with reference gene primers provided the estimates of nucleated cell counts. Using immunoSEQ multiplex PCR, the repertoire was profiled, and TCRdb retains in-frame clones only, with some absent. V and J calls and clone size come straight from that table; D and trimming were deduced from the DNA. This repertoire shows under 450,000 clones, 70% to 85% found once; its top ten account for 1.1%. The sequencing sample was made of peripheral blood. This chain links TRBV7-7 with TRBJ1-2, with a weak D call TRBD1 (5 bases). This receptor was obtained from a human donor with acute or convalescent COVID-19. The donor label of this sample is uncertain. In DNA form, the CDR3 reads TGTGCCAGCAGCCTCCCCGGACACTTCCCAATCTGGGGCTACACCTTC. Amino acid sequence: CASSLPGHFPIWGYTF.